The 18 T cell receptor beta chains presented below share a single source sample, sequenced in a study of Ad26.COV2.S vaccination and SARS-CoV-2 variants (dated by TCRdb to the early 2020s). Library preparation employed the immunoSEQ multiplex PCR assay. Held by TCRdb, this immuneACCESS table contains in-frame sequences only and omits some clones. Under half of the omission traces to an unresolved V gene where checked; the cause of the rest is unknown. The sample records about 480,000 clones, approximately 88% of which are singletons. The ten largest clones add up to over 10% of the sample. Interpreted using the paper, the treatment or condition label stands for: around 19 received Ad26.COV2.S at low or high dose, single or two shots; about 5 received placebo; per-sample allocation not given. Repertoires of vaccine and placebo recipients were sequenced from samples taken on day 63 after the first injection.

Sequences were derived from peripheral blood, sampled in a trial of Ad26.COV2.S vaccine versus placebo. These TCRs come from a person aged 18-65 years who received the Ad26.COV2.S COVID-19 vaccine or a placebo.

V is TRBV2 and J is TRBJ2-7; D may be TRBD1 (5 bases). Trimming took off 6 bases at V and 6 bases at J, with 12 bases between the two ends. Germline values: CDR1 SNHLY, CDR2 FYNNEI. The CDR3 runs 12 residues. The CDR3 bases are TGTGCCAGCAGGTGGGGAACAGGCGAGCAGTACTTC. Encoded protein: CASRWGTGEQYF.

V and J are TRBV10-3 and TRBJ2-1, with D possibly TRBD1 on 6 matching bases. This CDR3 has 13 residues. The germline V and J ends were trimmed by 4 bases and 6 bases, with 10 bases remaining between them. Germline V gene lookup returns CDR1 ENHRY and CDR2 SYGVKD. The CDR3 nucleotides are TGTGCCATCAGTGGGGTACAGGGCAATGAGCAGTTCTTC. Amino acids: CAISGVQGNEQFF.

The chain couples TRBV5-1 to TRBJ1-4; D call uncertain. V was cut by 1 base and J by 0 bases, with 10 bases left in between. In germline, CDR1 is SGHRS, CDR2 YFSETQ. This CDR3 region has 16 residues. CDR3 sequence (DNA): TGCGCCAGCAGCTTGAGTGCAGCTGCAACTAATGAAAAACTGTTTTTT. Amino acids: CASSLSAAATNEKLFF.

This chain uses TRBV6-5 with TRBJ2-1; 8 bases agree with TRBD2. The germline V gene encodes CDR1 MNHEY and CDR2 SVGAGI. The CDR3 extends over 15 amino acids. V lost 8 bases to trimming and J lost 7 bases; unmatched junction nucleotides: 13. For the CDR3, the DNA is TGTGCCAGCGCGGCCGGGAGGGAATGGGTGAATGAGCAGTTCTTC. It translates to CASAAGREWVNEQFF.

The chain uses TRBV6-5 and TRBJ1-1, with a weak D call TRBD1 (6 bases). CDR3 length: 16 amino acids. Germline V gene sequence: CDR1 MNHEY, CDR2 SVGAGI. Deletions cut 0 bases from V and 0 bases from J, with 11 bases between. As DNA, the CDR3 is TGTGCCAGCAGTTACTCGAGGGACACCTTGAACACTGAAGCTTTCTTT. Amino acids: CASSYSRDTLNTEAFF.

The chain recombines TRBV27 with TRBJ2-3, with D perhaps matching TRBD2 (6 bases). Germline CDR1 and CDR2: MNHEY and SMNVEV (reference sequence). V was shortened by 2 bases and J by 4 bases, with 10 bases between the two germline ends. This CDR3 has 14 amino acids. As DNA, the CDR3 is TGTGCCAGCAGTTTAGGGGCGGGACCAGATACGCAGTATTTT. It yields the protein CASSLGAGPDTQYF.

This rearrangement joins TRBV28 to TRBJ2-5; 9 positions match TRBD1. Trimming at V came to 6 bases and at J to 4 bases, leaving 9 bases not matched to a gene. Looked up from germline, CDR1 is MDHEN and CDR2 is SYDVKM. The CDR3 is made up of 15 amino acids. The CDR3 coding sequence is TGTGCCAGCAGCCCCGGGACAGGGCTCAGAGAGACCCAGTACTTC. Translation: CASSPGTGLRETQYF. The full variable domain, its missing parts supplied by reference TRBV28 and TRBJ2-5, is DVKVTQSSRYLVKRTGEKVFLECVQDMDHENMFWYRQDPGLGLRLIYFSYDVKMKEKGDIPEGYSVSREKKERFSLILESASTNQTSMYLCASSPGTGLRETQYFGPGTRLLVL.

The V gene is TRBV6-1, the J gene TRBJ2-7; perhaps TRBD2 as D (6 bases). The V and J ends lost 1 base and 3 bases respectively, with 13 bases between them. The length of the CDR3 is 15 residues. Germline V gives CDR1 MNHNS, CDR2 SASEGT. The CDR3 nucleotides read TGTGCCAGCAGTGAAGAGGAGGGATTGGGCTACGAGCAGTACTTC. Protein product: CASSEEEGLGYEQYF.

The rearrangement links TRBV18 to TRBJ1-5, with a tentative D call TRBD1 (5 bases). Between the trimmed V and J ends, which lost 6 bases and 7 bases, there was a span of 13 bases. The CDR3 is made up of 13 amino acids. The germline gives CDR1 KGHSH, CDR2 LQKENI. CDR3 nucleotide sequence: TGTGCCAGCTCCTTAGACGGGGACCAGCCCCAGCATTTT. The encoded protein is CASSLDGDQPQHF.

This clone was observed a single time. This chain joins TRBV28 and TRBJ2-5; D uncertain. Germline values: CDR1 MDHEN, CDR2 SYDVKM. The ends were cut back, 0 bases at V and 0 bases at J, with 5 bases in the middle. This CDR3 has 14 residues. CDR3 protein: CASSLWADQETQYF. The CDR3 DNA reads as TGTGCCAGCAGTTTATGGGCAGACCAAGAGACCCAGTACTTC.

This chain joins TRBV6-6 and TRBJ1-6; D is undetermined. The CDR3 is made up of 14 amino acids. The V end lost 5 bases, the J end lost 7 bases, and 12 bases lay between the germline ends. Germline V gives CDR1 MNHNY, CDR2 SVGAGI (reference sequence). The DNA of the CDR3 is TGTGCCAGCAGTCTTCGGGGAGTAAATTCACCCCTCCACTTT. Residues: CASSLRGVNSPLHF.

The CDR3 reads CATSRGPGRSLLMNTEAFF. For the CDR3, the DNA is TGTGCCACCAGCAGGGGACCGGGACGTAGCTTACTCATGAACACTGAAGCTTTCTTT. The V and J genes are TRBV15 and TRBJ1-1; D may be TRBD1 (5 bases). Germline loops: CDR1 LNHNV, CDR2 YYDKDF (reference sequence). The CDR3 consists of 19 residues. V was shortened by 3 bases and J by 0 bases, with 23 bases between the two germline ends.

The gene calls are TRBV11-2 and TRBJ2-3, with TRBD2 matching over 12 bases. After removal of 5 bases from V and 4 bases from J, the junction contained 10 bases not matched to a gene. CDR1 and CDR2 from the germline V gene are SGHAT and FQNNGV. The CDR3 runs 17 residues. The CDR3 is CASSARLAGVLPDTQYF. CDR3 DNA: TGTGCCAGCAGCGCGCGACTAGCGGGAGTACTTCCAGATACGCAGTATTTT.

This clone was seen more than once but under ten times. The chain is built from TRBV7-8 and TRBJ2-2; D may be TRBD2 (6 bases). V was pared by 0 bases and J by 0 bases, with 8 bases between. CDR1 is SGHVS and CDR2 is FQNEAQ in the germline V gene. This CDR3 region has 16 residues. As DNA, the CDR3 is TGTGCCAGCAGCTTAGCCGGCGGGACGAACACCGGGGAGCTGTTTTTT. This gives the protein CASSLAGGTNTGELFF.

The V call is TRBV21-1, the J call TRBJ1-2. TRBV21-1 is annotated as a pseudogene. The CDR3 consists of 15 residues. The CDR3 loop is CASSPWARGGHGYTF. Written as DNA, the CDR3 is TGTGCCAGCAGTCCCTGGGCCCGGGGTGGGCATGGCTACACCTTC.

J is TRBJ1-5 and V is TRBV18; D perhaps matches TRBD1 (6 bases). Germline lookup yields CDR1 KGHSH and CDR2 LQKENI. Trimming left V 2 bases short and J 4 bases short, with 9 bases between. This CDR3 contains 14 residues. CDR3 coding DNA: TGTGCCAGCTCACCAACAGGGAGGAATCAGCCCCAGCATTTT. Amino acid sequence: CASSPTGRNQPQHF.

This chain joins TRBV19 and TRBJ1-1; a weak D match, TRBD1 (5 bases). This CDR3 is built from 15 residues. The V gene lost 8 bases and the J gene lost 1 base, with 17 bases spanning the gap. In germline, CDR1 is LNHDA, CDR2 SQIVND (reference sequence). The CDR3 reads CASFRGFGGNTEAFF. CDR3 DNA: TGTGCCAGTTTCCGGGGTTTTGGGGGGAACACTGAAGCTTTCTTT.

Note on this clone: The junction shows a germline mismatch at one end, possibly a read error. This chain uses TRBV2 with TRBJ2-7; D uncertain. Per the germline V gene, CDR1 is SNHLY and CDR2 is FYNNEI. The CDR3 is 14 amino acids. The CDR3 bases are TGTGCCAGCACCCCGGTAGACGTCTCCTCCGAGCAGTACTTC. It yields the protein CASTPVDVSSEQYF.